These 24 T cell receptor beta chains came from one sample sequenced in a study of blood T cells in healthy people across ages. Combining a sample-barcoded 5' primer with a J-beta primer mix, a second PCR ran for roughly 6 to 12 cycles. TCRdb fed the 5' RACE reads into MiXCR, producing one record per CDR3 protein. The table records about 540,000 distinct CDR3 sequences, around 24% of them present only once. Separately, the same data were catalogued under a study of T cells of mothers and their children.

Material: blood. All receptors come from a boy under 18 in good health.

This clonotype was seen a few times. The rearrangement links TRBV5-5 to TRBJ1-4; tentative D call: TRBD1 (5 bases). The ends were cut back, 0 bases at V and 4 bases at J, with 13 bases in the middle. CDR3 size: 16 residues. Germline-derived CDR1 and CDR2 are SGHKS and YYEKEE (reference sequence). The chain's CDR3 is CASSLVTGPYNEKLFF. For the CDR3, the DNA is TGTGCCAGCAGCTTGGTCACAGGCCCCTATAATGAAAAACTGTTTTTT.

This clonotype was seen a handful of times. The chain links TRBV6-1 to TRBJ1-4; TRBD1 matches at 7 bases. Germline V gives CDR1 MNHNS, CDR2 SASEGT. With 8 bases clipped from V and 7 bases from J, the junction kept 4 bases outside the gene matches. CDR3 size: 12 residues. CDR3 in DNA: TGTGCCAGCTACAGGGGACGTGAAAAACTGTTTTTT. As protein: CASYRGREKLFF.

This chain joins TRBV6-2 or TRBV6-3 and TRBJ2-3; D gene uncertain. V lost 9 bases, J lost 6 bases, and 4 bases lay in between. Germline V lookup: CDR1 MNHEY, CDR2 SVGEGT. CDR3 length equals 9 residues. The DNA for the CDR3 is TGTGCCAGTGGGGATACGCAGTATTTT. Residues: CASGDTQYF.

The gene calls are TRBV4-1 and TRBJ1-5; the D gene is possibly TRBD1 (5 bases). Germline CDR1 MGHRA, CDR2 YSYEKL. CDR3 length: 15 amino acids. V lost 0 bases and J 7 bases, leaving 13 bases between the germline ends. The CDR3 spells CASSQDERGGQPQHF. CDR3 nucleotides: TGCGCCAGCAGCCAAGATGAGAGGGGTGGGCAGCCCCAGCATTTT.

The rearrangement joins TRBV5-1 to TRBJ1-2; D possibly corresponds to TRBD1 (5 bases). Germline values: CDR1 SGHRS, CDR2 YFSETQ. V was shortened by 5 bases and J by 2 bases, with 10 bases between the two germline ends. This CDR3 has 13 residues. For the CDR3, the DNA is TGCGCCAGCAGTGATGACAGCAACTATGGCTACACCTTC. It translates to CASSDDSNYGYTF.

With regard to this clonotype: The junction departs from germline at one end; a sequencing error may be responsible. The rearrangement joins TRBV2 to TRBJ1-1; D not resolved. The germline CDR1 and CDR2 sequences are SNHLY and FYNNEI. CDR3 length equals 12 residues. The CDR3 region is CACRIMNTEAFF. The CDR3 nucleotides are TGTGCCTGCAGGATCATGAACACTGAAGCTTTCTTT.

The chain couples TRBV12-3 or TRBV12-4 to TRBJ2-2; 7 positions match TRBD1. With 4 bases clipped from V and 3 bases from J, the junction kept 2 bases outside the gene matches. The CDR3 contains 14 residues. The CDR3 protein is CASSYRGDTGELFF. As DNA, the CDR3 is TGTGCCAGCAGTTACAGGGGTGACACCGGGGAGCTGTTTTTT.

This clonotype came up many times. This chain links TRBV11-2 with TRBJ2-7, with 9 bases aligning to TRBD1. This CDR3 comprises 15 residues. Trimming at V came to 6 bases and at J to 4 bases, leaving 10 bases not matched to a gene. Germline loops: CDR1 SGHAT, CDR2 FQNNGV. For the CDR3, the DNA is TGTGCCAGCAGTCCACCGGGACAGGGATATTACGAGCAGTACTTC. Its protein product is CASSPPGQGYYEQYF.

A note on this clonotype: At one of its ends the junction is not consistent with the germline gene, which may arise from a read error. This chain joins TRBV19 and TRBJ2-2, with 10 bases identical to TRBD2. Germline CDR1 and CDR2: LNHDA and SQIVND (reference sequence). The CDR3 totals 13 residues. The CDR3 protein is CAGSGGPPGELFF. CDR3 DNA sequence: TGTGCCGGTAGCGGGGGGCCCCCCGGGGAGCTGTTTTTT.

The chain is built from TRBV5-1 and TRBJ2-7, with 9 bases lining up with TRBD1. The CDR3 covers 14 residues. The V segment lost 3 bases and the J segment 2 bases; nucleotides outside the gene matches: 3. Germline values: CDR1 SGHRS, CDR2 YFSETQ. Here the CDR3 reads CASSWTGVPYEQYF. CDR3 DNA: TGCGCCAGCAGCTGGACAGGGGTCCCCTACGAGCAGTACTTC.

The J gene is TRBJ2-7, the V gene TRBV6-5; TRBD2 matches 11 bases. With the DNA end fitting TRBJ2-1 better, the J assignment may be wrong. The CDR3 runs to 15 residues. The germline gives CDR1 MNHEY, CDR2 SVGAGI. In nucleotides, the CDR3 is TGTGCCAGTAGCTTGACTAGCGGGATTAGCAATGAGCAGTTCTTC. This codes for CASSLTSGISNEQFF.

This clonotype was recorded a few times. The chain is built from TRBV7-2 and TRBJ2-5, with 14 positions matching TRBD2. After removal of 5 bases from V and 11 bases from J, the junction contained 25 bases not matched to a gene. Germline CDR1 and CDR2: SGHTA and FQGNSA. CDR3 length: 20 residues. This CDR3 is CASSHLAGGTSGRRWWEQYF. In DNA form, the CDR3 reads TGTGCCAGCAGCCATTTAGCGGGGGGGACTAGCGGGAGAAGGTGGTGGGAGCAGTACTTC.

This chain uses TRBV2 with TRBJ2-7; 15 nucleotides agree with TRBD2. Germline V lookup: CDR1 SNHLY, CDR2 FYNNEI. This CDR3 region has 13 residues. Unmatched junction bases numbered 2, after V lost 8 bases and J lost 6 bases. The DNA for the CDR3 is TGTGCCAGCCAGGGACTAGCGGGAGGCGAGCAGTACTTC. Translating it yields CASQGLAGGEQYF. Full variable domain (rest looked up from reference TRBV2 and TRBJ2-7): EPEVTQTPSHQVTQMGQEVILRCVPISNHLYFYWYRQILGQKVEFLVSFYNNEISEKSEIFDDQFSVERPDGSNFTLKIRSTKLEDSAMYFCASQGLAGGEQYFGPGTRLTVT.

There are a few counts of this clonotype. A clone one base away is much larger, so this may be a read error. This rearrangement joins TRBV29-1 to TRBJ1-2; D is possibly TRBD1 (5 bases). CDR1 SQVTM and CDR2 ANQGSEA come from the germline V gene. This CDR3 region has 12 residues. The CDR3: CSVEGGLRGCTF. CDR3 DNA: TGCAGCGTTGAGGGGGGTCTTAGAGGCTGCACCTTC.

The gene calls are TRBV28 and TRBJ1-2, with unresolved D. The V gene lost 6 bases and the J gene lost 5 bases, with 16 bases spanning the gap. Germline V gene sequence: CDR1 MDHEN, CDR2 SYDVKM. The CDR3 totals 14 residues. CDR3: CASRPVGGGYGYTF. CDR3 in DNA: TGTGCCAGCAGACCAGTAGGTGGAGGGTATGGCTACACCTTC.

This chain connects TRBV12-3 or TRBV12-4 to TRBJ2-7, with 7 positions matching TRBD2. The V and J ends lost 3 bases and 2 bases, in that order; junction bases with no gene match: 7. The CDR3 is made up of 15 amino acids. This CDR3 reads CASSFKASGTYEQYF. For the CDR3, the DNA is TGTGCCAGCAGTTTCAAGGCTAGCGGAACCTACGAGCAGTACTTC.

This clonotype has more than one count but fewer than ten. This rearrangement joins TRBV12-3 or TRBV12-4 to TRBJ2-1, with TRBD1 matching 9 bases. The ends lost 5 bases at V and 7 bases at J; junction bases unmatched: 9. The length of the CDR3 is 15 residues. CDR3 sequence (DNA): TGTGCCAGCAGTGGCCGGACAGGGGTCTTAAATGAGCAGTTCTTC. This sequence encodes CASSGRTGVLNEQFF.

This clonotype occurred a few times. The CDR3 DNA reads as TGTGCCAGCAGCGTGTTGCTGGGAGGGAACAATGAGCAGTTCTTC. It yields the protein CASSVLLGGNNEQFF. The chain carries TRBV9 and TRBJ2-1; 7 bases fit TRBD2. The CDR3 is 15 amino acids. The ends lost 2 bases at V and 5 bases at J; junction bases unmatched: 7. The V gene's germline CDR1 is SGDLS and CDR2 YYNGEE. The full variable domain, completed using reference TRBV9 and TRBJ2-1, is DSGVTQTPKHLITATGQRVTLRCSPRSGDLSVYWYQQSLDQGLQFLIQYYNGEERAKGNILERFSAQQFPDLHSELNLSSLELGDSALYFCASSVLLGGNNEQFFGPGTRLTVL.

This clonotype was picked up a small number of times. This sequence joins TRBV6-2 or TRBV6-3 and TRBJ1-2, with D possibly being TRBD1 (5 bases). The CDR3 sequence is 17 residues long. The V and J ends lost 10 bases and 3 bases respectively, with 27 bases between them. Per germline, CDR1 MNHEY and CDR2 SVGEGT. The chain's CDR3 is CATPKLDSPSGDYGYTF. The CDR3 DNA is TGTGCCACCCCGAAACTCGACAGCCCAAGCGGCGACTATGGCTACACCTTC.

This chain uses TRBV9 with TRBJ2-2, with D perhaps TRBD1 (7 bases). The length of the CDR3 is 15 residues. V gave up 3 bases and J gave up 3 bases, with 12 bases separating them. The germline V gene has CDR1 SGDLS and CDR2 YYNGEE. The CDR3 DNA reads as TGTGCCAGCAGCGGGCAGGGGGGATACACCGGGGAGCTGTTTTTT. It specifies CASSGQGGYTGELFF.

The rearrangement links TRBV5-4 to TRBJ2-5, with D unresolved. Matching the DNA end better, TRBJ2-1 makes the J call doubtful. The CDR3 is 14 residues long. Germline V lookup: CDR1 SGHNT, CDR2 YYREEE (reference sequence). CDR3 sequence (DNA): TGTGCCAGCAGCCCTCCCGGACCCCGGCAGGAGCAGTTCTTC. This translates into CASSPPGPRQEQFF.

A few counts support this clonotype. J is TRBJ2-5 and V is TRBV3-1; possibly TRBD1 for D (5 bases). The J call is in doubt because the DNA end fits TRBJ2-7 better. The germline V gene encodes CDR1 LGHDT and CDR2 YNNKEL (reference sequence). This CDR3 is built from 15 residues. CDR3 bases: TGTGCCAGCAGCCCTAACAGGTTATCACCCCTCGAGCAGTACTTC. Amino acids: CASSPNRLSPLEQYF.

This clonotype was seen more than once but under ten times. V is TRBV28 and J is TRBJ2-7, with D maybe TRBD2 (6 bases). V lost 2 bases and J lost 3, with 17 bases in between. The length of the CDR3 is 16 residues. Germline CDR1 and CDR2: MDHEN and SYDVKM. The CDR3 here is CASSLAPLAPNYEQYF. The CDR3 nucleotides read TGTGCCAGCAGTTTAGCCCCCCTAGCGCCCAACTACGAGCAGTACTTC. The variable domain in full, completed from reference TRBV28 and TRBJ2-7, reads DVKVTQSSRYLVKRTGEKVFLECVQDMDHENMFWYRQDPGLGLRLIYFSYDVKMKEKGDIPEGYSVSREKKERFSLILESASTNQTSMYLCASSLAPLAPNYEQYFGPGTRLTVT.

This chain connects TRBV20-1 to TRBJ1-2, with D hard to call. V was cut by 6 bases and J by 3 bases, with 11 bases left in between. The CDR3 is 12 residues long. The germline gives CDR1 DFQATT, CDR2 SNEGSKA (reference sequence). The CDR3 sequence is CSADTAYYGYTF. The CDR3 nucleotides read TGCAGTGCCGATACAGCGTACTATGGCTACACCTTC.